Presented here are 14 T cell receptor beta chains from one specimen sequenced in a study of T-cell memory formation after mild COVID-19. Each CDR3 protein is one row after TCRdb ran MiXCR on the 5' RACE reads. Here the sample spans approximately 570,000 distinct CDR3 sequences, around 17% being singletons. Material for sequencing was PBMCs or a T cell subset sorted from them (not recorded which). The receptors stem from an adult woman who had mild COVID-19 (a few samples of this study predate the infection). Cell type and time point are not known.

This clonotype was counted a few times. The chain joins TRBV24-1 to TRBJ2-3, with TRBD2 identical over 8 bases. The germline gives CDR1 KGHDR, CDR2 SFDVKD. This CDR3 has 13 residues. Trimming removed 10 bases from V and 2 bases from J; junction bases left unmatched: 4. CDR3: CATAGVSTDTQYF. Written as DNA, the CDR3 is TGTGCCACAGCGGGGGTCTCCACAGATACGCAGTATTTT.

This clonotype turned up a few times. The chain employs TRBV11-2 and TRBJ2-1; 7 nucleotides line up with TRBD2. The V gene's germline CDR1 is SGHAT and CDR2 FQNNGV. V lost 1 base and J lost 8; bases outside the gene matches: 5. This CDR3 is 14 amino acids long. CDR3 amino acids: CASSLGGGSYEQFF. DNA for the CDR3: TGTGCCAGCAGCTTAGGAGGCGGGAGCTATGAGCAGTTCTTC.

This clonotype was observed a single time. The J gene is TRBJ1-4, the V gene TRBV30; D gene uncertain. The CDR3 runs to 13 residues. Germline V CDR1 and CDR2: GTSNPN, SVGIG (reference sequence). The V end lost 2 bases, the J end lost 12 bases, and 16 bases lay between the germline ends. The CDR3 bases are TGTGCCTGGAGTCCCGCACCCCAATCGCAACTGTTTTTT. Residues: CAWSPAPQSQLFF.

This chain joins TRBV24-1 and TRBJ1-1; no clear D gene. This CDR3 spans 15 amino acids. Germline V gene sequence: CDR1 KGHDR, CDR2 SFDVKD. The ends were cut back, 7 bases at V and 1 base at J, with 15 bases in the middle. CDR3 loop: CATRGSRGSNTEAFF. The CDR3, as DNA: TGTGCCACCAGGGGTTCGCGGGGATCGAACACTGAAGCTTTCTTT.

The chain carries TRBV4-2 and TRBJ1-2, with a weak D call TRBD1 (5 bases). Germline assignment: CDR1 LGHNA and CDR2 YNFKEQ. There are 15 residues in the CDR3. The ends were cut back, 1 base at V and 2 bases at J, with 11 bases in the middle. DNA of the CDR3: TGTGCCAGCAGCCAAGTGAATGGGGGAAACTATGGCTACACCTTC. This gives the protein CASSQVNGGNYGYTF.

CDR3 amino acids: CASSSPLAYDYNEQFF. CDR3 nucleotide sequence: TGTGCCAGCAGCTCCCCACTAGCGTACGACTACAATGAGCAGTTCTTC. The chain recombines TRBV7-9 with TRBJ2-1, with 7 bases lining up with TRBD2. The CDR3 runs to 16 residues. Germline V gene lookup returns CDR1 SEHNR and CDR2 FQNEAQ (reference sequence). V lost 4 bases and J lost 3; bases outside the gene matches: 9. Supplemented by reference TRBV7-9 and TRBJ2-1, the full variable domain reads DTGVSQNPRHKITKRGQNVTFRCDPISEHNRLYWYRQTLGQGPEFLTYFQNEAQLEKSRLLSDRFSAERPKGSFSTLEIQRTEQGDSAMYLCASSSPLAYDYNEQFFGPGTRLTVL.

The genes are TRBV18 and TRBJ1-5; 7 nucleotides match TRBD1. The germline V gene has CDR1 KGHSH and CDR2 LQKENI. The CDR3 covers 15 residues. V gave up 5 bases and J gave up 2 bases; unmatched junction bases: 6. The CDR3 nucleotides are TGTGCCAGCTCAAAGGGGGCTGGTGGCAATCAGCCCCAGCATTTT. Amino acids: CASSKGAGGNQPQHF.

The chain carries TRBV6-5 and TRBJ1-4; D is ambiguous. The length of the CDR3 is 14 residues. V was pared by 2 bases and J by 3 bases, with 7 bases between. Germline V gene data show CDR1 as MNHEY and CDR2 as SVGAGI. The CDR3 spells CASSYQGSNEKLFF. In nucleotides, the CDR3 is TGTGCCAGCAGTTACCAAGGCTCTAATGAAAAACTGTTTTTT.

The rearrangement links TRBV5-1 to TRBJ2-5, with D unresolved. Germline values: CDR1 SGHRS, CDR2 YFSETQ. This CDR3 is built from 14 residues. Trimming took off 6 bases at V and 2 bases at J, with 14 bases between the two ends. CDR3 loop: CASTLGAGQETQYF. The CDR3 DNA is TGCGCCAGCACCCTAGGTGCAGGACAAGAGACCCAGTACTTC.

This clonotype has only a few counts. The chain carries TRBV20-1 and TRBJ2-1; D gene uncertain. V was shortened by 5 bases and J by 2 bases, with 4 bases between the two germline ends. This CDR3 spans 11 amino acids. CDR1 and CDR2 (germline): DFQATT, SNEGSKA (reference sequence). The CDR3 DNA reads TGCAGTGCTCGAACCTACAATGAGCAGTTCTTC. Protein: CSARTYNEQFF.

J is TRBJ2-2 and V is TRBV4-2; no clear D gene. This CDR3 region has 14 residues. Trimming removed 3 bases from V and 6 bases from J, with 11 bases in between. Germline V lookup: CDR1 LGHNA, CDR2 YNFKEQ. The CDR3 DNA is TGTGCCAGCAGCCACAACGGTGGGGCCGGGGAGCTGTTTTTT. Translating gives CASSHNGGAGELFF.

The gene calls are TRBV7-2 and TRBJ2-3; 14 nucleotides line up with TRBD2. Germline V gene lookup returns CDR1 SGHTA and CDR2 FQGNSA. Trimming cost V 1 base and J 6 bases; bases outside gene matches: 6. The length of the CDR3 is 17 residues. The CDR3 here is CASSLVGTSGSADTQYF. Written as DNA, the CDR3 is TGTGCCAGCAGCTTAGTAGGGACTAGCGGGAGTGCGGATACGCAGTATTTT.

This clonotype was picked up many times. V is TRBV6-2 or TRBV6-3 and J is TRBJ2-7; D call uncertain. V was trimmed by 5 bases and J by 0 bases, leaving 20 bases between them. The CDR3 totals 17 residues. Germline lookup yields CDR1 MNHEY and CDR2 SVGEGT. In DNA, the CDR3 is TGTGCCAGCAGTCAACTCGTTTCACAGCGCTCCTCCTACGAGCAGTACTTC. Translating gives CASSQLVSQRSSYEQYF.

The chain combines TRBV15 with TRBJ2-2; D unclear. Germline V gene data show CDR1 as LNHNV and CDR2 as YYDKDF (reference sequence). The CDR3 covers 14 residues. V lost 0 bases to trimming and J lost 3 bases, with 5 bases between them. The DNA for the CDR3 is TGTGCCACCAGCAGAGACCTGCACACCGGGGAGCTGTTTTTT. This codes for CATSRDLHTGELFF.